The T cell receptor beta chain described here comes from a study of blood T cell repertoires in COVID-19. Measured with immunoSEQ multiplex PCR; TCRdb has only the in-frame clones, and not every one. The sample holds approximately 250,000 clones, more than 85% seen once. Germline CDR1 is LNHDA and CDR2 is SQIVND (reference sequence). The V segment lost 4 bases and the J segment 2 bases; nucleotides outside the gene matches: 7. The CDR3 extends over 15 amino acids. The sequence derives from a woman aged 55 to 70 with COVID-19, enrolled during active disease. The gene calls are TRBV19 and TRBJ1-2, with TRBD1 identical over 7 bases. Source material: peripheral blood. The CDR3 DNA reads TGTGCCAGTAGTACTCCGGGACAGTTAAACTATGGCTACACCTTC. Translation: CASSTPGQLNYGYTF.